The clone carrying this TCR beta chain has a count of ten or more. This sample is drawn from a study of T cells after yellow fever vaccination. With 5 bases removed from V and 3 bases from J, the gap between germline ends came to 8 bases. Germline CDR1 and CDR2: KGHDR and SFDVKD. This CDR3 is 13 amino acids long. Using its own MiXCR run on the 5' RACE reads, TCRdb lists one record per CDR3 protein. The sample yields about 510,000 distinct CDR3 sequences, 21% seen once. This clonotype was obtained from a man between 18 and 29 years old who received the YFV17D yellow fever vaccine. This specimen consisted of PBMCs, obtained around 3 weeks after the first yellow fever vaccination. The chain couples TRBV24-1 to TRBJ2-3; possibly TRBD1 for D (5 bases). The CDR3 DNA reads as TGTGCCACCAGTGGCCAGGGAACAGATACGCAGTATTTT. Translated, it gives CATSGQGTDTQYF.